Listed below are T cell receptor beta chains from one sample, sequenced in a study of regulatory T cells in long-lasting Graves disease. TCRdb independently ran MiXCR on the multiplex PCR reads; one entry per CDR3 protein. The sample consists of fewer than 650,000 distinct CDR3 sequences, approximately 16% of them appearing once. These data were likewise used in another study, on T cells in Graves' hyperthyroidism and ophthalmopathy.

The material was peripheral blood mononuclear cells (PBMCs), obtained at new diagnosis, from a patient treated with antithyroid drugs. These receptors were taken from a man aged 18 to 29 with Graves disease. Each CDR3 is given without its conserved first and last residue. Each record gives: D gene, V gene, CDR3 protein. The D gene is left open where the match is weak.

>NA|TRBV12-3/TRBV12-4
ASILTWNTEAF
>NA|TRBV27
ASSFSGKGRYNEQF
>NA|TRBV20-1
SAGDPSQVYEQF
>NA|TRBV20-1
SARRDNSYNEQF
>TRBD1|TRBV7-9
ASSPTGVGSYGYT
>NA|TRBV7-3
ASSLDLNTDTQY
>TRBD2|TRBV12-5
ASGAGLVGTGELF
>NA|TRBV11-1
ASSLLEETQY
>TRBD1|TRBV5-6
ASRGQGAGELF
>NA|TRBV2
ASNRVSTDTQY
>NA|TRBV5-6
ASSQGSQPQH
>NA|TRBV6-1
ASSAGGSGASYEQY
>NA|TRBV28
ASSLTRGQF
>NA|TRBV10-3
AISLGGAGNSPLH
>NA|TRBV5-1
ASSLASGTEAF
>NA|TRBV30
AWDGYT
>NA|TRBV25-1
ASSEVGAPNTGELF
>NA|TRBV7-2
ASSLAGPPEDTQY
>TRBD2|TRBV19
AGSIILRGTSGTGDTQY
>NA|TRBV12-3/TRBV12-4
ASSFRRRSSYEQY
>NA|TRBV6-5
ASSYSRGSYEQY
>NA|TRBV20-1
AGIRSTNEQF
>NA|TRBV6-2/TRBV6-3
ASSETPYQETQY
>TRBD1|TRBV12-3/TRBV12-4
ASSSWDRVHEQY
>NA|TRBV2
ASRTVVKTEAF
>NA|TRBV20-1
SARAPNYYNEQF
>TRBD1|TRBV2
ASRPGQGNEKLF
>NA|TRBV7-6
ASSHPRGEAF
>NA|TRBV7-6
ASSPTDQNYGYT
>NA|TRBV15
ATSRDRAWDEQF
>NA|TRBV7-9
ASSSRGHYNEQF
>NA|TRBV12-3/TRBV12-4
ASSPGAGNQPQH
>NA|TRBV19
ASSIRAGTSGYT
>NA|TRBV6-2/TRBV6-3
ATFHWGSETGELF
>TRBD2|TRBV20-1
SASSGNRQTQY
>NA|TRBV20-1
SAGKGGYALSDTEAF
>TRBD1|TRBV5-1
ASSLGDRTYEQY
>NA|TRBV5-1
ASSYQRGNNEQF
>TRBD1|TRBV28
ASSFWDRATMVWNTEAF
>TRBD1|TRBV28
ASGRGPSMGGNYGYT